These 31 T cell receptor beta chains share one sample of origin, sequenced in a study of T cell changes during pregnancy in multiple sclerosis. Method: immunoSEQ multiplex PCR; TCRdb's copy keeps in-frame clones and lacks some. The sample lists around 79,000 clones; under 95% were seen once. The sample consisted of CD4+ T cells from peripheral blood mononuclear cells, taken in the second trimester of pregnancy. These TCRs come from a female donor with multiple sclerosis, enrolled in a pregnancy study.

The chain employs TRBV29-1 and TRBJ2-7; TRBD2 is a possible D gene (5 bases). V lost 5 bases and J lost 2, with 10 bases in between. CDR1 is SQVTM, CDR2 ANQGSEA, per germline. This CDR3 contains 12 residues. CDR3 bases: TGCAGCGTTCGGCACGGGACCTACGAGCAGTACTTC. Protein product: CSVRHGTYEQYF.

J is TRBJ2-3 and V is TRBV11-2; perhaps TRBD1 as D (5 bases). Germline CDR1 and CDR2: SGHAT and FQNNGV. With 2 bases removed from V and 0 bases from J, the gap between germline ends came to 12 bases. The CDR3 covers 16 residues. The CDR3 DNA is TGTGCCAGCAGCTTACTAGTACAGGTCAGCACAGATACGCAGTATTTT. Protein product: CASSLLVQVSTDTQYF.

This chain joins TRBV30 and TRBJ1-4; TRBD1 agrees at 8 bases. J gave up 5 bases and V 2 bases, and 1 base lay outside the gene matches. The CDR3 sequence is 13 residues long. Germline V gene data show CDR1 as GTSNPN and CDR2 as SVGIG (reference sequence). CDR3 bases: TGTGCCTGGAGTCGACAGGGGAATGAAAAACTGTTTTTT. Encoded protein: CAWSRQGNEKLFF.

This clone has only one observation. The V gene is TRBV28, the J gene TRBJ1-2; D unclear. Germline CDR1 MDHEN, CDR2 SYDVKM. The ends were cut back, 7 bases at V and 3 bases at J, with 15 bases in the middle. There are 14 residues in the CDR3. The CDR3 loop is CASTPPGRYYGYTF. The CDR3 coding sequence is TGTGCCAGCACCCCGCCAGGCAGGTACTATGGCTACACCTTC.

This rearrangement joins TRBV5-5 to TRBJ1-2, with 8 bases that match TRBD1. Unmatched junction bases numbered 8, after V lost 5 bases and J lost 5 bases. CDR3 length: 14 residues. Germline V lookup: CDR1 SGHKS, CDR2 YYEKEE (reference sequence). The chain's CDR3 is CASRTQGARYGYTF. The CDR3 nucleotides read TGTGCCAGCAGGACCCAGGGGGCCCGATATGGCTACACCTTC.

The J gene is TRBJ2-5, the V gene TRBV2; D gene uncertain. Germline CDR1 is SNHLY and CDR2 is FYNNEI. The germline V and J ends were trimmed by 6 bases and 4 bases, with 6 bases remaining between them. The CDR3 consists of 11 residues. This chain's CDR3 is CASRTGETQYF. The DNA of the CDR3 is TGTGCCAGCAGAACGGGAGAGACCCAGTACTTC.

This chain uses TRBV11-2 with TRBJ2-7, with TRBD2 identical over 9 bases. The trim removed 5 bases at V and 8 bases at J, leaving 13 bases unmatched. There are 15 residues in the CDR3. Germline V gene data show CDR1 as SGHAT and CDR2 as FQNNGV. As DNA, the CDR3 is TGTGCCAGCAGCCCTTCTAGCGGGACCTCAGGGAAGCAGTACTTC. This gives the protein CASSPSSGTSGKQYF.

The chain is built from TRBV2 and TRBJ2-3; D remains ambiguous. This CDR3 is built from 15 residues. The germline V gene has CDR1 SNHLY and CDR2 FYNNEI. Trimming stripped 6 bases from V and 1 base from J, with 14 bases between. The CDR3 nucleotides are TGTGCCAGCAGGCAAGTTGAGGCGCGCACAGATACGCAGTATTTT. It codes for CASRQVEARTDTQYF.

This clone was observed once. The chain combines TRBV25-1 with TRBJ1-1; TRBD1 matches 10 bases. The CDR3 consists of 14 residues. V lost 4 bases to trimming and J lost 7 bases; unmatched junction nucleotides: 6. Looked up from germline, CDR1 is MGHDK and CDR2 is SYGVNS. CDR3 residues: CASSGGQGFIEAFF. The CDR3 nucleotides read TGTGCCAGCAGTGGGGGACAGGGGTTTATTGAAGCTTTCTTT. Supplemented by reference TRBV25-1 and TRBJ1-1, the full variable domain reads EADIYQTPRYLVIGTGKKITLECSQTMGHDKMYWYQQDPGMELHLIHYSYGVNSTEKGDLSSESTVSRIRTEHFPLTLESARPSHTSQYLCASSGGQGFIEAFFGQGTRLTVV.

This clone was recorded a few times. This sequence joins TRBV5-1 and TRBJ2-1; 8 positions agree with TRBD1. The CDR3 is 14 residues long. Germline loops: CDR1 SGHRS, CDR2 YFSETQ. Losses at the gene ends were 5 bases for V and 8 bases for J; bases not matched to a gene: 9. CDR3 residues: CASRLPGQVDEQFF. In nucleotides, the CDR3 is TGCGCCAGCAGATTACCGGGACAGGTGGATGAGCAGTTCTTC.

This chain joins TRBV28 and TRBJ1-1, with D possibly matching TRBD1 (6 bases). The CDR3 runs 14 residues. Germline CDR1 reads MDHEN; CDR2 reads SYDVKM. The germline V and J ends were trimmed by 4 bases and 5 bases, with 14 bases remaining between them. In nucleotides, the CDR3 is TGTGCCAGCAGTTCGCCCGCAGGGGTAACTGAAGCTTTCTTT. The encoded protein is CASSSPAGVTEAFF. The entire variable domain, with the rest obtained from reference TRBV28 and TRBJ1-1, is as follows: DVKVTQSSRYLVKRTGEKVFLECVQDMDHENMFWYRQDPGLGLRLIYFSYDVKMKEKGDIPEGYSVSREKKERFSLILESASTNQTSMYLCASSSPAGVTEAFFGQGTRLTVV.

The table lists this clone with a count of one. The chain recombines TRBV29-1 with TRBJ2-3; D gene uncertain. The germline V gene has CDR1 SQVTM and CDR2 ANQGSEA. V lost 8 bases and J 0 bases, leaving 9 bases between the germline ends. The CDR3 sequence is 12 residues long. CDR3 region: CSSVYSTDTQYF. CDR3 nucleotides: TGCAGCTCGGTATACAGCACAGATACGCAGTATTTT.

The rearrangement links TRBV6-5 to TRBJ1-1; no definite D call. This CDR3 is built from 12 residues. Trimming stripped 6 bases from V and 7 bases from J, with 12 bases between. CDR1 is MNHEY, CDR2 SVGAGI, per germline. The CDR3 loop is CASRRESGEAFF. In DNA form, the CDR3 reads TGTGCCAGCAGAAGGGAGTCGGGTGAAGCTTTCTTT.

This rearrangement joins TRBV5-6 to TRBJ2-7; 7 bases fit TRBD2. Losses at the gene ends were 4 bases for V and 1 base for J; bases not matched to a gene: 11. The length of the CDR3 is 16 residues. Per germline, CDR1 SGHDT and CDR2 YYEEEE. CDR3 bases: TGTGCCAGCAGCCCCGGGGGAGGGCGAAGGTCCTACGAGCAGTACTTC. Translating it yields CASSPGGGRRSYEQYF.

This chain links TRBV18 with TRBJ1-2, with 8 bases matching TRBD1. The V and J ends lost 5 bases and 7 bases, in that order; junction bases with no gene match: 12. This CDR3 has 15 amino acids. Germline V CDR1 and CDR2: KGHSH, LQKENI. The CDR3 DNA reads as TGTGCCAGCTCAAACCGGACAGGGAAAGGACTTGGCTACACCTTC. Encoded protein: CASSNRTGKGLGYTF.

V is TRBV5-5 and J is TRBJ1-1; D not certain. Germline V CDR1 and CDR2: SGHKS, YYEKEE (reference sequence). This CDR3 has 19 residues. Trimming cost V 2 bases and J 1 base, with 24 bases left between them. The chain's CDR3 is CASSLVVGREEVGNTEAFF. The CDR3 DNA reads TGTGCCAGCAGCTTAGTTGTTGGTAGGGAGGAGGTTGGGAACACTGAAGCTTTCTTT.

The sample holds one count of this clone. The V and J genes are TRBV5-1 and TRBJ1-5, with TRBD1 matching over 7 bases. V dropped 0 bases and J dropped 2; count of bases not matched to a gene: 2. Germline-derived CDR1 and CDR2 are SGHRS and YFSETQ. The CDR3 is 15 amino acids. The CDR3 sequence: CASSLETGGNQPQHF. CDR3 bases: TGCGCCAGCAGCTTGGAAACAGGGGGCAATCAGCCCCAGCATTTT.

This chain joins TRBV6-6 and TRBJ2-3, with TRBD2 matching over 7 bases. Per the germline V gene, CDR1 is MNHNY and CDR2 is SVGAGI (reference sequence). The CDR3 covers 15 residues. After removal of 10 bases from V and 4 bases from J, the junction contained 14 bases not matched to a gene. The CDR3 loop reads CATKTAGVSPDTQYF. CDR3 nucleotide sequence: TGTGCCACTAAAACGGCGGGGGTTTCCCCAGATACGCAGTATTTT.

The chain combines TRBV4-1 with TRBJ1-3, with TRBD1 matching 8 bases. Germline CDR1 is MGHRA and CDR2 is YSYEKL. Germline trimming cut 1 base from V and 2 bases from J; bases unmatched to any gene: 1. The CDR3 runs 15 residues. The CDR3 loop reads CASSQVQGAGNTIYF. CDR3 DNA sequence: TGCGCCAGCAGCCAAGTACAGGGGGCTGGAAACACCATATATTTT.

V usage is TRBV5-4 and J usage is TRBJ2-4, with 7 bases identical to TRBD1. The J segment lost 0 bases and the V segment lost 4 bases, leaving 7 bases of the junction unmatched. This CDR3 spans 16 amino acids. CDR1 and CDR2 from the germline V gene are SGHNT and YYREEE (reference sequence). The CDR3 DNA follows: TGTGCCAGCAGCGTAAACAGGGGATTAGCCAAAAACATTCAGTACTTC. Translating it yields CASSVNRGLAKNIQYF.

The chain joins TRBV11-1 to TRBJ2-2; D not resolved. In germline, CDR1 is SGHAT, CDR2 FQDESV (reference sequence). Trimming removed 6 bases from V and 5 bases from J, with 4 bases in between. The CDR3 totals 11 residues. CDR3 coding DNA: TGTGCCAGCAGTCAAACCGGGGAGCTGTTTTTT. Residues: CASSQTGELFF.

The V and J genes are TRBV28 and TRBJ1-2; tentatively, D is TRBD1 (6 bases). Germline-derived CDR1 and CDR2 are MDHEN and SYDVKM. V dropped 10 bases and J dropped 2 bases, with 14 bases sitting between them. There are 13 residues in the CDR3. The CDR3, as DNA: TGTGCCACTGAGGGGGGGACGAACTATGGCTACACCTTC. It codes for CATEGGTNYGYTF.

The rearrangement links TRBV10-3 to TRBJ2-7, with 12 nucleotides matching TRBD1. From germline, CDR1 is ENHRY and CDR2 SYGVKD. The CDR3 runs to 15 residues. The V and J ends lost 10 bases and 7 bases, in that order; junction bases with no gene match: 14. In DNA form, the CDR3 reads TGTGCCACCATGACACCGGGACAGGGGGCTGAAGAGCAGTACTTC. It is translated as CATMTPGQGAEEQYF.

This rearrangement joins TRBV5-5 to TRBJ2-2, with 8 positions matching TRBD1. This CDR3 is 16 amino acids long. The V gene end was trimmed by 0 bases and the J gene end by 2 bases; junction bases not matched to a gene: 3. Germline V gene data show CDR1 as SGHKS and CDR2 as YYEKEE (reference sequence). The DNA of the CDR3 is TGTGCCAGCAGCTTGGTTCCAGGGGGCAACACCGGGGAGCTGTTTTTT. The encoded protein is CASSLVPGGNTGELFF.

The chain has TRBV7-8 and TRBJ1-4; possibly TRBD1 for D (6 bases). V lost 5 bases and J 8 bases, leaving 18 bases between the germline ends. The CDR3 has 15 residues. Germline assignment: CDR1 SGHVS and CDR2 FQNEAQ. CDR3 DNA: TGTGCCAGCAGCCAGGGACAACCGGGGAAGGAAAAACTGTTTTTT. Translated, it gives CASSQGQPGKEKLFF. The full variable domain, its missing parts supplied by reference TRBV7-8 and TRBJ1-4, is GAGVSQSPRYKVAKRGQDVALRCDPISGHVSLFWYQQALGQGPEFLTYFQNEAQLDKSGLPSDRFFAERPEGSVSTLKIQRTQQEDSAVYLCASSQGQPGKEKLFFGSGTQLSVL.

This chain links TRBV5-1 with TRBJ1-2; 7 positions match TRBD1. This CDR3 is 14 amino acids long. Germline CDR1 reads SGHRS; CDR2 reads YFSETQ. J lost 2 bases, V lost 4 bases, and 5 bases had no gene match. CDR3 region: CASSVGTANYGYTF. The CDR3 nucleotides read TGCGCCAGCAGCGTGGGGACAGCAAACTATGGCTACACCTTC.

This chain links TRBV7-2 with TRBJ1-2, with TRBD1 matching over 10 bases. The trim removed 0 bases at V and 7 bases at J, leaving 5 bases unmatched. This CDR3 comprises 15 residues. Germline V lookup: CDR1 SGHTA, CDR2 FQGNSA. This chain's CDR3 is CASSLATGGAGGYTF. For the CDR3, the DNA is TGTGCCAGCAGCTTAGCGACAGGGGGCGCAGGTGGCTACACCTTC.

This clone appeared a few times. The chain links TRBV9 to TRBJ1-2; 7 positions match TRBD1. V trimming: 0 bases; J trimming: 4 bases; junction bases outside the gene matches: 3. The CDR3 has 14 amino acids. Germline V gene sequence: CDR1 SGDLS, CDR2 YYNGEE. CDR3 protein: CASSVGDRGYGYTF. CDR3 DNA: TGTGCCAGCAGCGTAGGGGACAGAGGCTATGGCTACACCTTC.

This rearrangement joins TRBV28 to TRBJ2-3; 10 nucleotides agree with TRBD2. The germline V gene encodes CDR1 MDHEN and CDR2 SYDVKM. The CDR3 is 13 amino acids. With V trimmed by 6 bases and J by 5 bases, 2 bases remained unmatched. The CDR3 region has the DNA TGTGCCAGCAGGGGACTAGCGAAAGATACGCAGTATTTT. Amino acid sequence: CASRGLAKDTQYF.

The rearrangement joins TRBV7-2 to TRBJ2-2; D call uncertain. The germline CDR1 and CDR2 sequences are SGHTA and FQGNSA. The CDR3 extends over 15 amino acids. V dropped 2 bases and J dropped 7 bases, with 14 bases sitting between them. CDR3 residues: CASSLNRRPGGELFF. The CDR3 region has the DNA TGTGCCAGCAGCTTAAACAGAAGACCTGGCGGGGAGCTGTTTTTT.

In nucleotides, the CDR3 is TGTGCCAGCAGCGTATCGACTAGCGGGGACTACGAGCAGTACTTC. This gives the protein CASSVSTSGDYEQYF. This chain connects TRBV9 to TRBJ2-7; 11 bases are shared with TRBD2. CDR1 and CDR2 from the germline V gene are SGDLS and YYNGEE. The CDR3 is 15 residues long. The J segment lost 3 bases and the V segment lost 1 base, leaving 3 bases of the junction unmatched. Full variable domain (remainder filled in from reference TRBV9 and TRBJ2-7): DSGVTQTPKHLITATGQRVTLRCSPRSGDLSVYWYQQSLDQGLQFLIQYYNGEERAKGNILERFSAQQFPDLHSELNLSSLELGDSALYFCASSVSTSGDYEQYFGPGTRLTVT.